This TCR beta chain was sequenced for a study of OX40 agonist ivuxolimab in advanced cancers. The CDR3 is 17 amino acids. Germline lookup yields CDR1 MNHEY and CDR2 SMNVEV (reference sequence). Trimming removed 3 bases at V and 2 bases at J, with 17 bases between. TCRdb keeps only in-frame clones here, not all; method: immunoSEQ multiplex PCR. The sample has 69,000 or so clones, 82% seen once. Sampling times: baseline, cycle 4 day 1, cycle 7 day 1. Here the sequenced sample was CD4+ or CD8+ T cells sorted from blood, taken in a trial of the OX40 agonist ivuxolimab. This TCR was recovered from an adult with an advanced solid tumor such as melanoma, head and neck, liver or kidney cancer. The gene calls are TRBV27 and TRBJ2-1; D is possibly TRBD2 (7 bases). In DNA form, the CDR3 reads TGTGCCAGCAGTTTGAGTCTAGAGGGGGGGGCCTACAATGAGCAGTTCTTC. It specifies CASSLSLEGGAYNEQFF.